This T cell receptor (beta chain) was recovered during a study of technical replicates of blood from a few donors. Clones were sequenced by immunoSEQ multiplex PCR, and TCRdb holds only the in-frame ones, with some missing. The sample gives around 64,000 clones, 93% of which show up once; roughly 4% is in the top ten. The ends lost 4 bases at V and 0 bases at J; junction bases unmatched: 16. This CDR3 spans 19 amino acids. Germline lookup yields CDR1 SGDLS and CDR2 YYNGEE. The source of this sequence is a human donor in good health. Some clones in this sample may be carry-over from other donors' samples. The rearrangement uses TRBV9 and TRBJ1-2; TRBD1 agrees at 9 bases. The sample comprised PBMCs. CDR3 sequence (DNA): TGTGCCAGCAGCACGAGAGGAAGGGACAGGGATCAAGCTAACTATGGCTACACCTTC. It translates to CASSTRGRDRDQANYGYTF.